This T cell receptor (beta chain) originates from a study of blood T cell repertoires in COVID-19 (dated by TCRdb to the early 2020s). Some background on the complete study: Samples from collaborators originated in the United States, Italy and Spain and spanned both the acute and convalescent phases of COVID-19. The prospective study material was composed of cDNA or gDNA derived from T cells, B-cell-depleted T cells, or PBMCs. Subjects who had been exposed to COVID-19, were actively infected with it, or had recovered from it provided the deeply sampled blood TCRbeta repertoires that made up the dataset. The repertoires were released in a freely available public database intended as a resource for research on the immune response to SARS-CoV-2. The samples were drawn from the first 160 participants of the ongoing ImmuneRACE study and from 950 to 1,500 subjects provided by 6 global collaborators. A de-identified subject ID, COVID-19 status, age in years and sex were almost always included in the sample metadata. HLA class I and class II types, where available, came from metadata supplied by the sample provider rather than from assay-based typing.

Of note for this clone: It has no known antigen specificity. No much larger clonotype is one base removed from it; base qualities were not supplied.

The paper's findings and limits, for the study overall: How much clinical and demographic metadata was included differed by source and by participant, and the metadata was provided uncurated.

Including cysteine and phenylalanine, the CDR3 has 15 amino acids. This entry keeps only the CDR3 DNA: 45 bases, framed from base 1. The V end gives up 3 bases and the J end 5 bases, leaving 7 bases in the junction not matched to a gene. Looking up the germline V gene (reference sequence) yields CDR1 LNHDA and CDR2 SQIVND. TCRbeta CDR3 regions were amplified from genomic DNA using the immunoSEQ Assay, a bias-controlled multiplex PCR. In the source study's methods: The number of nucleated cells in each sample was estimated by amplification of reference gene primers within the assay. To quantify the absolute abundance of each unique TCRbeta CDR3 rearrangement, sequence reads were collapsed and filtered. Productive Simpson clonality was computed per sample as the square root of Simpson's diversity index over productive rearrangements. In TCRdb, the immuneACCESS table is reduced to in-frame sequences with V and J assigned. These tables do not hold every clone; where another copy was compared, an unresolved V gene accounts for under half, and the others remain unexplained. V and J calls plus clone size are reproduced from that table; the DNA served to infer D and trimming. In all, the sample holds some 160,000 clones, and about four fifths of those were seen once. The top ten constitute approximately 13% of the sample.

Whole blood was collected in K2EDTA tubes by collaborating institutions according to the institutions' own protocols. Collaborator samples were shipped for TCRbeta analysis as frozen whole blood, isolated PBMCs, or DNA extracted from either sample type. The sample taken for sequencing was peripheral blood. The source of this sequence is an elderly woman with acute or convalescent COVID-19. The chain is encoded by TRBV19 joined to TRBJ2-3, with 8 junctional bases fitting TRBD1. In nucleotides, the sequence is TGTGCCAGTAGTATCCGGACAGGGAGTCAAGATACGCAGTATTTT. The translation is CASSIRTGSQDTQYF.